The source of this T cell receptor (beta chain) is a study of blood T cell repertoires in COVID-19. Overall study context: Spain, Italy and the United States supplied samples that represented acute and convalescent COVID-19.

Germline lookup yields CDR1 MNHEY and CDR2 SVGAGI. There are 15 residues in the CDR3. The V gene end was trimmed by 10 bases and the J gene end by 6 bases; junction bases not matched to a gene: 9. In the original workflow: Using reference gene primer amplification, nucleated cell counts were estimated. TCRdb's table, derived via immunoSEQ multiplex PCR, lists solely in-frame clones and lacks some. The V and J calls and clone size were taken over from that table, and D and trimming were inferred from the DNA. The sample contains roughly 100,000 clones, over 70% of which appear only once. Material: peripheral blood. This TCR was recovered from a human donor in a cohort sampled during active or convalescent COVID-19. The J gene is TRBJ1-6, the V gene TRBV6-5; 10 bases map to TRBD1. CDR3 loop: CAISRRDRGNSPLHF. DNA for the CDR3: TGTGCCATCTCACGCAGGGACAGGGGTAATTCACCCCTCCACTTT.